This is a list of T cell receptor beta chains from one sample in a study of PD-1 blockade in classical Hodgkin lymphoma. Profiled with immunoSEQ multiplex PCR; TCRdb holds only in-frame clones, not every one. The sample has approximately 41,000 clones, about three quarters seen once. Sequenced material: peripheral blood mononuclear cells (PBMCs), taken at baseline. These receptors were taken from a human donor with classical Hodgkin lymphoma. The CDR3 runs from the conserved cysteine through the conserved F or W. A D gene is named only where the DNA matches it firmly. Some rows mark clone size as missing; the rest say once, few, many or name a class of expanded clone.

TRBV6-4	NA	TRBD2	TRBJ2-3	CASSTTSGGAGTQYF	TGTGCCAGCAGTACGACTAGCGGGGGGGCCGGTACGCAGTATTTT
TRBV5-5	NA	NA	TRBJ2-7	CASSLSGTGAYEQYF	TGTGCCAGCAGCCTCTCCGGGACTGGAGCCTACGAGCAGTACTTC
TRBV7-8	NA	NA	TRBJ2-5	CASSRGTVGETQYF	TGTGCCAGCAGCCGAGGGACTGTCGGAGAGACCCAGTACTTC
TRBV6-5	once	NA	TRBJ1-4	CASSEDWGLEKLFF	TGTGCCAGCAGTGAAGATTGGGGATTAGAAAAACTGTTTTTT
TRBV19	few	TRBD1	TRBJ1-2	CASSIGQGLGYTF	TGTGCCAGTAGTATCGGACAGGGTCTAGGCTACACCTTC
TRBV18	NA	NA	TRBJ2-7	CASSSGDSYEQYF	TGTGCCAGCTCATCAGGGGACTCCTACGAGCAGTACTTC
TRBV7-2	NA	NA	TRBJ2-5	CASSLGGVQETQYF	TGTGCCAGCAGCTTAGGCGGGGTCCAAGAGACCCAGTACTTC
TRBV7-6	once	TRBD1	TRBJ2-5	CASSLPPGTGEGETQYF	TGTGCCAGCAGCTTGCCCCCCGGGACAGGGGAAGGAGAGACCCAGTACTTC
TRBV9	NA	NA	TRBJ2-5	CASSAPSWYQETQYF	TGTGCCAGCAGCGCGCCTTCTTGGTACCAAGAGACCCAGTACTTC
TRBV4-3	NA	TRBD2	TRBJ2-1	CASSQFPLAGGSSYNEQFF	TGCGCCAGCAGCCAATTTCCTCTAGCGGGGGGGAGCTCCTACAATGAGCAGTTCTTC
TRBV18	NA	NA	TRBJ2-5	CASSPGLGETQYF	TGTGCCAGCTCACCCGGACTCGGGGAGACCCAGTACTTC
TRBV7-2	NA	NA	TRBJ2-3	CASRRQIGHSTDTQYF	TGTGCCAGCAGGCGCCAAATCGGACATAGCACAGATACGCAGTATTTT
TRBV6-6	NA	NA	TRBJ2-1	CASRTGLADTNEQFF	TGTGCCAGCAGGACCGGTTTAGCGGACACCAATGAGCAGTTCTTC
TRBV7-9	NA	TRBD1	TRBJ2-2	CASEGTGGGVGELFF	TGTGCCAGCGAGGGGACAGGTGGAGGAGTAGGGGAGCTGTTTTTT
TRBV5-1	few	TRBD1	TRBJ2-3	CASRRTGPPSTDTQYF	TGCGCCAGCCGGCGGACAGGGCCACCTAGCACAGATACGCAGTATTTT
TRBV5-4	NA	NA	TRBJ2-7	CASSQTETYEQYF	TGCGCCAGCAGCCAAACAGAAACCTACGAGCAGTACTTC
TRBV2	NA	NA	TRBJ2-3	CASSSRADTQYF	TGTGCCAGCAGTTCGCGGGCCGATACGCAGTATTTT
TRBV5-6	NA	NA	TRBJ1-2	CASSLRLNYGYTF	TGTGCCAGCAGCTTGCGGTTGAACTATGGCTACACCTTC
TRBV2	NA	NA	TRBJ1-2	CASRSPYGYTF	TGTGCCAGCAGATCTCCCTATGGCTACACCTTC
TRBV5-1	few	TRBD1	TRBJ2-7	CASSLAPGQGYEQYF	TGCGCCAGCAGCTTGGCTCCGGGACAGGGTTACGAGCAGTACTTC
TRBV27	NA	TRBD1	TRBJ2-7	CASSSSRTGIPYEQYF	TGTGCCAGCAGTTCCTCCCGGACAGGGATTCCCTACGAGCAGTACTTC
TRBV18	NA	NA	TRBJ1-2	CASSPGPNYGYTF	TGTGCCAGCTCACCGGGCCCAAACTATGGCTACACCTTC
TRBV19	NA	TRBD1	TRBJ1-6	CASSITGTGSGSPLHF	TGTGCCAGTAGTATCACCGGGACAGGGAGTGGATCACCCCTCCACTTT
TRBV5-1	NA	TRBD2	TRBJ2-7	CASSYSGGTYEQYF	TGCGCCAGCAGCTACAGCGGGGGGACATACGAGCAGTACTTC
TRBV5-6	NA	NA	TRBJ2-7	CASSLGPWGIYEQYF	TGTGCCAGCAGCTTGGGCCCCTGGGGGATATACGAGCAGTACTTC
TRBV11-2	NA	TRBD1	TRBJ2-7	CASSPRAGQGAYEQYF	TGTGCCAGCAGCCCTAGGGCGGGACAGGGGGCCTACGAGCAGTACTTC
TRBV27	NA	NA	TRBJ1-4	CASKGGPGLETGKLFF	TGTGCCAGCAAAGGAGGACCAGGGTTAGAAACGGGAAAACTGTTTTTT
TRBV10-2	NA	NA	TRBJ2-3	CASSGHLAGDTQYF	TGCGCCAGCAGTGGGCACCTAGCAGGGGATACGCAGTATTTT
TRBV7-8	NA	TRBD1	TRBJ1-4	CASSPEGTGPTNEKLFF	TGTGCCAGCAGCCCCGAAGGGACAGGGCCGACTAATGAAAAACTGTTTTTT
TRBV9	NA	NA	TRBJ1-6	CASSVGPGAPLHF	TGTGCCAGCAGCGTAGGGCCAGGAGCACCCCTCCACTTT
TRBV6-1	few	NA	TRBJ1-5	CASSEVGGVGQPQHF	TGTGCCAGCAGTGAAGTTGGAGGGGTCGGGCAGCCCCAGCATTTT
TRBV10-3	few	NA	TRBJ2-3	CAISESVGTDTQYF	TGTGCCATCAGTGAGTCGGTGGGTACAGATACGCAGTATTTT
TRBV5-1	NA	TRBD1	TRBJ2-7	CASSFSGQGWDEQYF	TGCGCCAGCAGCTTCTCGGGACAGGGGTGGGACGAGCAGTACTTC
TRBV5-4	NA	NA	TRBJ1-2	CASSLSSQSGRGYTF	TGTGCCAGCAGCTTGAGTTCGCAGTCAGGTCGTGGCTACACCTTC
TRBV18	NA	TRBD2	TRBJ2-5	CASSPRGLAGAGGETQYF	TGTGCCAGCTCACCACGGGGACTAGCGGGGGCCGGGGGAGAGACCCAGTACTTC
TRBV6-5	NA	NA	TRBJ1-6	CASSLRLDGNSPLHF	TGTGCCAGCAGCCTTAGGCTGGATGGTAATTCACCCCTCCACTTT
TRBV5-6	NA	TRBD2	TRBJ2-3	CASSLVTSGGTDTQYF	TGTGCCAGCAGCTTGGTAACTAGCGGGGGCACAGATACGCAGTATTTT
TRBV21-1	NA	NA	TRBJ2-7	CASSKEGGGGGSYEQYF	TGTGCCAGCAGCAAAGAGGGCGGTGGAGGAGGCTCCTACGAGCAGTACTTC
TRBV9	once	NA	TRBJ2-5	CASSARGQAGGETQYF	TGTGCCAGCAGCGCAAGAGGGCAGGCCGGAGGGGAGACCCAGTACTTC
TRBV6-6	NA	NA	TRBJ1-1	CASSWSIGGTEAFF	TGTGCCAGCAGCTGGTCGATAGGGGGCACTGAAGCTTTCTTT
TRBV27	NA	NA	TRBJ1-1	CASTPGVGGLAFF	TGTGCCAGCACTCCAGGGGTCGGGGGATTAGCTTTCTTT
TRBV15	NA	NA	TRBJ2-5	CATSSGMGTQYF	TGTGCCACCAGCTCCGGTATGGGGACCCAGTACTTC
TRBV18	NA	TRBD1	TRBJ1-1	CASSPPARDRSLNTEAFF	TGTGCCAGCTCCCCGCCAGCCCGGGACAGGTCCTTGAACACTGAAGCTTTCTTT
TRBV11-2	NA	NA	TRBJ2-2	CASSTRTENTRELFF	TGTGCCAGCAGCACTCGGACTGAGAACACCAGGGAGCTGTTTTTT
TRBV19	NA	TRBD2	TRBJ2-3	CASSIEASGGRDTQYF	TGTGCCAGTAGTATAGAAGCTAGCGGGGGAAGAGATACGCAGTATTTT
TRBV10-3	NA	TRBD1	TRBJ2-2	CAITPGGGELFF	TGTGCCATCACCCCAGGGGGCGGGGAGCTGTTTTTT
TRBV10-3	few	TRBD2	TRBJ2-3	CAISEPGLAGTDTQYF	TGTGCCATCAGTGAACCGGGACTAGCGGGCACAGATACGCAGTATTTT
TRBV6-6	NA	NA	TRBJ1-5	CASSPPGVNQPQHF	TGTGCCAGCAGTCCGCCAGGGGTCAATCAGCCCCAGCATTTT
TRBV7-2	NA	TRBD1	TRBJ1-5	CASSSSGDRVGQPQHF	TGTGCCAGCAGCTCCTCAGGGGACAGGGTCGGTCAGCCCCAGCATTTT
TRBV11-1	NA	NA	TRBJ2-3	CASSLGGTDTQYF	TGTGCCAGCAGCCTGGGGGGCACAGATACGCAGTATTTT
TRBV7-9	NA	NA	TRBJ1-5	CASSPDSSNQPQHF	TGTGCCAGCAGCCCCGACAGCAGCAATCAGCCCCAGCATTTT
TRBV19	NA	TRBD1	TRBJ1-4	CASTGGLREKLFF	TGTGCCAGTACAGGGGGTCTTCGGGAAAAACTGTTTTTT
TRBV21-1	NA	NA	TRBJ1-5	CASSKWAELDSNQPQHF	TGTGCCAGCAGCAAATGGGCAGAATTGGATAGCAATCAGCCCCAGCATTTT